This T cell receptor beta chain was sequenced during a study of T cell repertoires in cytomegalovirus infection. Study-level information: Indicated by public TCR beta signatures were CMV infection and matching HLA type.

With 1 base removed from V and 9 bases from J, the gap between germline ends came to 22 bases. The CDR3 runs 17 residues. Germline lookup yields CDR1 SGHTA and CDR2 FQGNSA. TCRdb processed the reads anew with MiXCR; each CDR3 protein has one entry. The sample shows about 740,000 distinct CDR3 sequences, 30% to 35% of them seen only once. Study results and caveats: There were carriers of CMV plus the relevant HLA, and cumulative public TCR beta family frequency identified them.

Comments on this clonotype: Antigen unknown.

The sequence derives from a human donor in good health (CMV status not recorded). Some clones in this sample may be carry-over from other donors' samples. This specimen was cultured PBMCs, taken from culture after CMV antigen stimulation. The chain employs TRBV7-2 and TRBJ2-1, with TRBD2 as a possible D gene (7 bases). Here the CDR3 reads CASSLVGGGGGAFEQFF. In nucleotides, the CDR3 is TGTGCCAGCAGCTTAGTGGGGGGGGGGGGGGGGGCGTTTGAGCAGTTCTTC.